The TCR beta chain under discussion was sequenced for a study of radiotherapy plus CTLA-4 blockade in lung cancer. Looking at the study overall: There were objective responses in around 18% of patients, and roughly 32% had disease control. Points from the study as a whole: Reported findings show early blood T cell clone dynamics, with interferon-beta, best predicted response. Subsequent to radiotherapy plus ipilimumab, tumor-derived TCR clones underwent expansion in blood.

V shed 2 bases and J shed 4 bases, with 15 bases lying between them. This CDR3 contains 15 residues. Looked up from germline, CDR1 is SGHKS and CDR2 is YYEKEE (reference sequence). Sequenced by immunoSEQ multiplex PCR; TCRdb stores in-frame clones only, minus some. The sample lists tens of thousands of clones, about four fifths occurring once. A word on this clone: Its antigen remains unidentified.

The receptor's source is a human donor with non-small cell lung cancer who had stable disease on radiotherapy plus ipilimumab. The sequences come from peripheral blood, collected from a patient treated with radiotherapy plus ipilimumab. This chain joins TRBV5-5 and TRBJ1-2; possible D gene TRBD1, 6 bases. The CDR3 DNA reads TGTGCCAGCAGCTTCGACAGGTCAAGGGGCTATGGCTACACCTTC. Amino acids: CASSFDRSRGYGYTF.